This passage covers 13 T cell receptor beta chains from one sample sequenced in a study of T cells after yellow fever vaccination. TCRdb used MiXCR to reprocess the 5' RACE reads, holding one entry per CDR3 protein. The data contain about 120,000 distinct CDR3 sequences, roughly 6.8% of them singletons. This specimen consisted of CD4+ T cells sorted from PBMCs, obtained around 45 days after the first yellow fever vaccination. These receptors originate from a man younger than 35 who received the YFV17D yellow fever vaccine.

This clonotype was seen ten or more times. This chain's CDR3 is CASSIFLAGQNQPQHF. The DNA of the CDR3 is TGTGCCAGTAGTATCTTTTTGGCGGGACAGAATCAGCCCCAGCATTTT. The J gene is TRBJ1-5, the V gene TRBV19, with 7 bases identical to TRBD1. Germline values: CDR1 LNHDA, CDR2 SQIVND (reference sequence). J was trimmed by 4 bases and V by 3 bases; bases with no gene match: 9. This CDR3 has 16 amino acids. Full variable domain (rest looked up from reference TRBV19 and TRBJ1-5): DGGITQSPKYLFRKEGQNVTLSCEQNLNHDAMYWYRQDPGQGLRLIYYSQIVNDFQKGDIAEGYSVSREKKESFPLTVTSAQKNPTAFYLCASSIFLAGQNQPQHFGDGTRLSIL.

This clonotype was recorded at least ten times. This sequence joins TRBV6-5 and TRBJ2-5; no reliable D call. Trimming took 6 bases from V and 1 from J, leaving 6 bases between them. Germline CDR1 and CDR2: MNHEY and SVGAGI. The CDR3 loop spans 12 amino acids. The CDR3 sequence: CASRHSQETQYF. CDR3 sequence (DNA): TGTGCCAGCAGGCACAGCCAAGAGACCCAGTACTTC.

In its sample, this clonotype was seen many times. The V call is TRBV4-3, the J call TRBJ1-5; unclear D gene. This CDR3 has 15 amino acids. The V gene's germline CDR1 is LGHNA and CDR2 YSLEER. V lost 3 bases and J lost 2, with 11 bases in between. CDR3 region: CASSHLPLGNQPQHF. CDR3 DNA: TGCGCCAGCAGCCACCTCCCACTGGGCAATCAGCCCCAGCATTTT.

This clonotype was seen at least ten times. The chain combines TRBV7-8 with TRBJ1-2; D is ambiguous. The V gene lost 5 bases and the J gene lost 6 bases, with 7 bases spanning the gap. The CDR3 runs to 11 residues. Per the germline V gene, CDR1 is SGHVS and CDR2 is FQNEAQ. CDR3 DNA: TGTGCCAGCAGCGGTCCGCATGGCTACACCTTC. This translates into CASSGPHGYTF.

This chain joins TRBV10-3 and TRBJ2-1, with 10 bases aligning to TRBD2. Germline-derived CDR1 and CDR2 are ENHRY and SYGVKD. The V and J ends lost 5 bases and 6 bases, in that order; junction bases with no gene match: 1. The CDR3 runs to 13 residues. CDR3 residues: CAISSGGANEQFF. CDR3 coding DNA: TGTGCCATCAGTAGCGGGGGGGCCAATGAGCAGTTCTTC.

This clonotype was seen repeatedly, ten times or more. The V gene is TRBV12-3 or TRBV12-4, the J gene TRBJ1-5, with D tentatively TRBD1 (5 bases). The V end was cut by 0 bases, the J end by 5 bases, with 8 bases between. The CDR3 consists of 14 residues. The CDR3: CASSLAPRDQPQHF. CDR3 DNA: TGTGCCAGCAGTTTAGCGCCCAGGGATCAGCCCCAGCATTTT.

Ten or more counts support this clonotype. This sequence joins TRBV20-1 and TRBJ2-7; either TRBD1 or TRBD2 may supply D (5 bases each). Per the germline V gene, CDR1 is DFQATT and CDR2 is SNEGSKA (reference sequence). CDR3 length: 14 residues. V lost 5 bases and J lost 0, with 14 bases in between. The CDR3 sequence is CSAQWGPFSYEQYV. CDR3 DNA: TGCAGTGCTCAGTGGGGACCTTTCTCCTACGAGCAGTACGTC.

A word on this clonotype: This sequence may be a read error, since a much larger clone differs from it by one base. This chain uses TRBV5-5 with TRBJ2-5, with 7 bases identical to TRBD1. The CDR3 contains 12 residues. The ends lost 7 bases at V and 4 bases at J; junction bases unmatched: 4. In germline, CDR1 is SGHKS, CDR2 YYEKEE (reference sequence). The CDR3 sequence is CASGPGGETQYF. In DNA, the CDR3 is TGTGCCAGCGGGCCAGGGGGAGAGACCCAGTACTTC.

This chain joins TRBV4-3 and TRBJ2-3, with D possibly called TRBD1 or TRBD2 (6 bases each). The CDR3 is 17 amino acids. Per the germline V gene, CDR1 is LGHNA and CDR2 is YSLEER. Trimming removed 2 bases from V and 4 bases from J, with 19 bases in between. The CDR3 reads CASSQRLRRGTPDTQYF. The CDR3 DNA follows: TGCGCCAGCAGCCAACGCCTAAGGAGGGGGACCCCAGATACGCAGTATTTT.

This clonotype has ten or more counts. The V gene is TRBV12-3 or TRBV12-4, the J gene TRBJ1-6, with 8 bases aligning to TRBD1. V dropped 2 bases and J dropped 9; count of bases not matched to a gene: 6. The CDR3 has 15 amino acids. CDR3 amino acids: CASSLQGAGSSPLHF. CDR3 in DNA: TGTGCCAGCAGTTTACAGGGGGCAGGGTCTTCACCCCTCCACTTT.

This clonotype was detected many times. This chain connects TRBV6-5 to TRBJ2-3; 10 nucleotides agree with TRBD2. Germline CDR1 MNHEY, CDR2 SVGAGI. J lost 5 bases, V lost 2 bases, and 10 bases had no gene match. The CDR3 has 17 amino acids. CDR3 DNA: TGTGCCAGCAGTTACCCCTCAGCGGGGGGGCATGGAGATACGCAGTATTTT. Protein sequence: CASSYPSAGGHGDTQYF.

This clonotype has only a few counts. The rearrangement joins TRBV12-3 or TRBV12-4 to TRBJ2-5; D is uncertain. The CDR3 length is 13 residues. Trimming left V 5 bases short and J 4 bases short, with 11 bases between. The CDR3 sequence is CASSPQSAETQYF. DNA of the CDR3: TGTGCCAGCAGTCCCCAGAGCGCAGAGACCCAGTACTTC.

This clonotype was recorded many times. The rearrangement joins TRBV7-9 to TRBJ2-1; possibly TRBD1 or TRBD2 for D (5 bases each). The germline gives CDR1 SEHNR, CDR2 FQNEAQ (reference sequence). V lost 5 bases, J lost 12 bases, and 17 bases lay in between. The CDR3 is 13 residues long. CDR3 DNA: TGTGCCAGCAGCCTGGCATCGGGACGAGTGCAGTTCTTC. Its protein is CASSLASGRVQFF.